This passage covers 32 T cell receptor beta chains from one sample sequenced in a study of T-cell reconstitution after alpha-beta-depleted transplantation in children. Unique molecular identifiers were built into the TCRbeta library. TCRdb fed the PCR reads into MiXCR, producing one record per CDR3 protein. Here the sample spans about 610,000 distinct CDR3 sequences, around 27% being singletons. The sample here was PBMCs, taken before TCRalphabeta/CD19-depleted stem cell transplant. These receptors were taken from a boy under two years old with Wiskott-Aldrich syndrome, due to receive a stem cell transplant.

V is TRBV20-1 and J is TRBJ2-7, with D perhaps TRBD2 (5 bases). Trimming took 3 bases from V and 6 from J, leaving 15 bases between them. The CDR3 sequence is 13 residues long. The germline gives CDR1 DFQATT, CDR2 SNEGSKA (reference sequence). In nucleotides, the CDR3 is TGCAGTGCTAGCTCCCTTGCCGCGGGCGAGCAGTACTTC. Translation gives CSASSLAAGEQYF.

The chain recombines TRBV12-3 or TRBV12-4 with TRBJ1-5; perhaps TRBD1 as D (5 bases). The CDR3 contains 15 residues. V lost 6 bases and J lost 2, with 14 bases in between. For the CDR3, the DNA is TGTGCCAGCAGCCCCCGGCAGGGCGGCAATCAGCCCCAGCATTTT. This encodes CASSPRQGGNQPQHF.

The gene calls are TRBV27 and TRBJ2-5; TRBD2 matches at 8 bases. CDR1 and CDR2 from the germline V gene are MNHEY and SMNVEV (reference sequence). The CDR3 length is 18 residues. V was clipped by 4 bases and J by 2 bases; unmatched bases: 15. The CDR3 DNA follows: TGTGCCAGCAGTTCCCCTGTTTTAGCGGGACTGATGCAAGAGACCCAGTACTTC. This codes for CASSSPVLAGLMQETQYF.

This rearrangement joins TRBV7-9 to TRBJ2-5, with unresolved D. The CDR3 consists of 14 residues. Between the trimmed V and J ends, which lost 1 base and 5 bases, there was a span of 11 bases. Per the germline V gene, CDR1 is SEHNR and CDR2 is FQNEAQ (reference sequence). For the CDR3, the DNA is TGTGCCAGCAGCTTAGGCTGGGCAAGTGAGACCCAGTACTTC. Protein product: CASSLGWASETQYF. Variable domain in full (rest from reference TRBV7-9 and TRBJ2-5): DTGVSQNPRHKITKRGQNVTFRCDPISEHNRLYWYRQTLGQGPEFLTYFQNEAQLEKSRLLSDRFSAERPKGSFSTLEIQRTEQGDSAMYLCASSLGWASETQYFGPGTRLLVL.

J is TRBJ2-7 and V is TRBV5-1, with D possibly TRBD2 on 6 matching bases. From germline, CDR1 is SGHRS and CDR2 YFSETQ. The CDR3 loop spans 13 amino acids. Between the trimmed V and J ends, which lost 4 bases and 4 bases, there was a span of 12 bases. The CDR3 reads CASSGGLHYEQYF. The CDR3 DNA follows: TGCGCCAGCAGCGGAGGACTACATTACGAGCAGTACTTC.

This clonotype was counted many times. The genes are TRBV12-3 or TRBV12-4 and TRBJ2-1; D unresolved. Trimming took off 3 bases at V and 6 bases at J, with 6 bases between the two ends. The CDR3 loop spans 12 amino acids. CDR3 loop: CASSLSSNEQFF. CDR3 nucleotides: TGTGCCAGCAGTTTGTCGTCCAATGAGCAGTTCTTC.

V usage is TRBV5-1 and J usage is TRBJ2-7; D is unclear. With 0 bases removed from V and 5 bases from J, the gap between germline ends came to 12 bases. Germline values: CDR1 SGHRS, CDR2 YFSETQ. The CDR3 is made up of 14 amino acids. Here the CDR3 DNA reads TGCGCCAGCAGCTTGGGGCCGAAGAAGGACGAGCAGTACTTC. This sequence encodes CASSLGPKKDEQYF.

V usage is TRBV27 and J usage is TRBJ1-6; 9 nucleotides agree with TRBD1. Germline-derived CDR1 and CDR2 are MNHEY and SMNVEV (reference sequence). V dropped 4 bases and J dropped 10; count of bases not matched to a gene: 8. The CDR3 spans 15 residues. As DNA, the CDR3 is TGTGCCAGCAGTTCACCGGGACAGGGCTTCTCACCCCTCCACTTT. Encoded protein: CASSSPGQGFSPLHF.

This clonotype has just a few counts. A junction boundary mismatches the germline segment, possibly from a read error. The chain is built from TRBV11-3 and TRBJ1-1; 9 positions match TRBD1. Germline CDR1 and CDR2: SGHNT and YENEEA. The CDR3 runs to 14 residues. CDR3: CASSRTGDSTEAFF. The CDR3 DNA is TGTGCCAGCAGTAGGACAGGGGACAGCACTGAGGCTTTCTTT.

This clonotype has more than one count but fewer than ten. This chain joins TRBV20-1 and TRBJ2-3; TRBD2 agrees at 10 bases. The CDR3 length is 14 residues. With V trimmed by 8 bases and J by 0 bases, 5 bases remained unmatched. The germline gives CDR1 DFQATT, CDR2 SNEGSKA (reference sequence). The CDR3 sequence: CSPTSGASTDTQYF. The CDR3 coding sequence is TGCAGTCCCACTAGCGGGGCTAGCACAGATACGCAGTATTTT.

This clonotype appeared a few times. The chain links TRBV9 to TRBJ2-1, with D possibly called TRBD1 or TRBD2 (5 bases each). The length of the CDR3 is 16 residues. Trimming removed 3 bases at V and 0 bases at J, with 13 bases between. Germline values: CDR1 SGDLS, CDR2 YYNGEE. CDR3 loop: CASSAGLASSYNEQFF. Written as DNA, the CDR3 is TGTGCCAGCAGCGCGGGGCTGGCTAGCTCCTACAATGAGCAGTTCTTC.

This clonotype showed up just a few times. The chain links TRBV6-6 to TRBJ2-7, with a possible D match to TRBD2 (6 bases). The CDR3 covers 13 residues. With 8 bases removed from V and 6 bases from J, the gap between germline ends came to 17 bases. Per the germline V gene, CDR1 is MNHNY and CDR2 is SVGAGI (reference sequence). Here the CDR3 reads CASGPGGIPEQYF. The CDR3 DNA reads as TGTGCCAGCGGCCCCGGCGGGATTCCCGAGCAGTACTTC.

V is TRBV10-3 and J is TRBJ1-5, with 7 bases that match TRBD1. With V trimmed by 5 bases and J by 4 bases, 8 bases remained unmatched. Germline V CDR1 and CDR2: ENHRY, SYGVKD. The CDR3 has 15 amino acids. For the CDR3, the DNA is TGTGCCATCAGTCAAACAGGGGATCCTAATCAGCCCCAGCATTTT. Its translation is CAISQTGDPNQPQHF.

The chain uses TRBV12-1 and TRBJ2-7. TRBV12-1 is annotated as a pseudogene. This CDR3 is built from 13 residues. The CDR3 coding sequence is TGTGCCAGCAGCTTTGGGTTTATCTACGAGCAGTACTTC. Its protein product is CASSFGFIYEQYF.

This sequence joins TRBV4-1 and TRBJ2-3; D perhaps matches TRBD2 (6 bases). V was clipped by 2 bases and J by 0 bases, with 15 bases between them. CDR3 size: 17 residues. Germline-derived CDR1 and CDR2 are MGHRA and YSYEKL. The CDR3 DNA sequence: TGCGCCAGCAGCCAACTTAGCGGAGTTTTTAGCACAGATACGCAGTATTTT. Translating it yields CASSQLSGVFSTDTQYF.

J is TRBJ2-2 and V is TRBV20-1; TRBD2 aligns across 7 bases. The CDR3 sequence is 15 residues long. V lost 6 bases to trimming and J lost 2 bases; unmatched junction nucleotides: 9. Germline CDR1 and CDR2: DFQATT and SNEGSKA (reference sequence). The DNA for the CDR3 is TGCAGTGCCCCCCGGGACTACAAAAACACCGGGGAGCTGTTTTTT. Its translation is CSAPRDYKNTGELFF.

V and J are TRBV6-5 and TRBJ1-1, with TRBD1 matching 9 bases. This CDR3 comprises 14 residues. Trimming at V came to 3 bases and at J to 6 bases, leaving 5 bases not matched to a gene. Germline assignment: CDR1 MNHEY and CDR2 SVGAGI. This CDR3 is CASSYLRDRAEAFF. CDR3 in DNA: TGTGCCAGCAGTTATCTCCGGGACAGGGCTGAAGCTTTCTTT.

This clonotype was seen a few times. The rearrangement joins TRBV12-3 or TRBV12-4 to TRBJ2-7; perhaps TRBD2 as D (6 bases). V was cut by 7 bases and J by 2 bases, with 18 bases left in between. The CDR3 spans 15 residues. CDR3 DNA sequence: TGTGCCAGCATTCCCCGGGGGACGGACACCTACGAGCAGTACTTC. Its translation is CASIPRGTDTYEQYF.

This clonotype turned up a few times. The chain is built from TRBV29-1 and TRBJ2-1; D call uncertain. CDR1 and CDR2 from the germline V gene are SQVTM and ANQGSEA. V was pared by 7 bases and J by 0 bases, with 13 bases between. The CDR3 consists of 14 residues. Written as DNA, the CDR3 is TGCAGCGCCCAGCAGGCAAGCTCCTACAATGAGCAGTTCTTC. It translates to CSAQQASSYNEQFF.

This clonotype was detected a few times. This rearrangement joins TRBV15 to TRBJ2-1; 7 bases line up with TRBD2. There are 15 residues in the CDR3. V gave up 2 bases and J gave up 7 bases; unmatched junction bases: 8. Germline assignment: CDR1 LNHNV and CDR2 YYDKDF (reference sequence). The CDR3 nucleotides are TGTGCCACCAGCAGACGGGGCGGGAGTGGGAATGAGCAGTTCTTC. This translates into CATSRRGGSGNEQFF. Full variable domain (missing parts from reference TRBV15 and TRBJ2-1): DAMVIQNPRYQVTQFGKPVTLSCSQTLNHNVMYWYQQKSSQAPKLLFHYYDKDFNNEADTPDNFQSRRPNTSFCFLDIRSPGLGDTAMYLCATSRRGGSGNEQFFGPGTRLTVL.

The rearrangement links TRBV27 to TRBJ2-1; D might be TRBD2 (5 bases). Germline lookup yields CDR1 MNHEY and CDR2 SMNVEV (reference sequence). Trimming pared 3 bases from V and 2 bases from J, leaving 11 bases between. The CDR3 length is 15 residues. The CDR3 coding sequence is TGTGCCAGCAGTTTGAGGGATCTTACCTACAATGAGCAGTTCTTC. Translation: CASSLRDLTYNEQFF.

This sequence joins TRBV5-4 and TRBJ2-1, with D perhaps TRBD1 (6 bases). The CDR3 spans 15 residues. The V and J ends lost 4 bases and 5 bases respectively, with 16 bases between them. CDR1 and CDR2 from the germline V gene are SGHNT and YYREEE (reference sequence). CDR3 coding DNA: TGTGCCAGCAGCCCCCTGGGGGCGTTCGACAATGAGCAGTTCTTC. It specifies CASSPLGAFDNEQFF.

There are many counts of this clonotype. CDR3 nucleotide sequence: TGCAGTGCTAGACAGGGGAACACTGAAGCTTTCTTT. This gives the protein CSARQGNTEAFF. The V call is TRBV20-1, the J call TRBJ1-1; maybe TRBD1 (5 bases). CDR1 and CDR2 from the germline V gene are DFQATT and SNEGSKA (reference sequence). Trimming shortened V by 2 bases and J by 1 base, and 5 bases separated the two germline ends. This CDR3 is built from 12 residues.

This CDR3 is CASRTLDSLNTGELFF. The CDR3 nucleotides are TGTGCCAGTAGAACCCTCGACTCTCTGAACACCGGGGAGCTGTTTTTT. The chain is built from TRBV19 and TRBJ2-2; D remains unclear. The CDR3 extends over 16 amino acids. V lost 6 bases and J 1 base, leaving 15 bases between the germline ends. CDR1 and CDR2 (germline): LNHDA, SQIVND (reference sequence). The entire variable domain, with the rest obtained from reference TRBV19 and TRBJ2-2, is as follows: DGGITQSPKYLFRKEGQNVTLSCEQNLNHDAMYWYRQDPGQGLRLIYYSQIVNDFQKGDIAEGYSVSREKKESFPLTVTSAQKNPTAFYLCASRTLDSLNTGELFFGEGSRLTVL.

In its sample, this clonotype was seen a few times. This chain links TRBV20-1 with TRBJ2-1, with 10 nucleotides matching TRBD2. This CDR3 spans 17 amino acids. Per germline, CDR1 DFQATT and CDR2 SNEGSKA (reference sequence). V dropped 5 bases and J dropped 1; count of bases not matched to a gene: 11. The CDR3 here is CSAELAGGPLSYNEQFF. Written as DNA, the CDR3 is TGCAGTGCTGAATTAGCGGGAGGACCGCTTTCCTACAATGAGCAGTTCTTC.

J is TRBJ2-3 and V is TRBV5-1; D is ambiguous. Germline V CDR1 and CDR2: SGHRS, YFSETQ. With 1 base removed from V and 1 base from J, the gap between germline ends came to 10 bases. The CDR3 is 15 amino acids. As DNA, the CDR3 is TGCGCCAGCAGCTTGTCGCTGGTTCGCACAGATACGCAGTATTTT. Its protein product is CASSLSLVRTDTQYF. Variable domain in full (rest from reference TRBV5-1 and TRBJ2-3): KAGVTQTPRYLIKTRGQQVTLSCSPISGHRSVSWYQQTPGQGLQFLFEYFSETQRNKGNFPGRFSGRQFSNSRSEMNVSTLELGDSALYLCASSLSLVRTDTQYFGPGTRLTVL.

This chain connects TRBV10-3 to TRBJ2-3; D is unclear. Germline V gene data show CDR1 as ENHRY and CDR2 as SYGVKD. V was trimmed by 2 bases and J by 4 bases, leaving 22 bases between them. CDR3 length: 18 amino acids. The chain's CDR3 is CAISEGVQPRPSADTQYF. The CDR3 nucleotides read TGTGCCATCAGTGAGGGGGTTCAGCCAAGGCCGTCAGCAGATACGCAGTATTTT.

The chain employs TRBV27 and TRBJ1-5; no clear D gene. Trimming removed 5 bases from V and 3 bases from J, with 11 bases in between. Germline V lookup: CDR1 MNHEY, CDR2 SMNVEV (reference sequence). The CDR3 loop spans 14 amino acids. CDR3 in amino acids: CASSPRVFNQPQHF. The CDR3 coding sequence is TGTGCCAGCAGTCCGAGGGTATTCAATCAGCCCCAGCATTTT.

The V gene is TRBV30, the J gene TRBJ2-7, with 11 positions matching TRBD2. The CDR3 length is 15 residues. The ends lost 3 bases at V and 1 base at J; junction bases unmatched: 5. CDR1 is GTSNPN and CDR2 is SVGIG in the germline V gene (reference sequence). The CDR3 sequence is CAWRTSGAKSYEQYF. CDR3 sequence (DNA): TGTGCCTGGAGGACTAGCGGGGCAAAATCCTACGAGCAGTACTTC.

The chain joins TRBV12-3 or TRBV12-4 to TRBJ2-1, with 7 bases matching TRBD2. V lost 5 bases and J lost 6; bases outside the gene matches: 7. The CDR3 spans 14 residues. This chain's CDR3 is CASSGRAGVNEQFF. The CDR3 DNA sequence: TGTGCCAGCAGTGGCCGGGCGGGAGTCAATGAGCAGTTCTTC.

The V call is TRBV15, the J call TRBJ1-2; possible D gene TRBD1, 6 bases. The V end lost 1 base, the J end lost 7 bases, and 19 bases lay between the germline ends. The CDR3 spans 16 residues. Germline loops: CDR1 LNHNV, CDR2 YYDKDF (reference sequence). CDR3 bases: TGTGCCACCAGCAGAGTCCCCCCCGACAGGTGGGGTGGCTACACCTTC. Its protein is CATSRVPPDRWGGYTF. Full variable domain (remainder filled in from reference TRBV15 and TRBJ1-2): DAMVIQNPRYQVTQFGKPVTLSCSQTLNHNVMYWYQQKSSQAPKLLFHYYDKDFNNEADTPDNFQSRRPNTSFCFLDIRSPGLGDTAMYLCATSRVPPDRWGGYTFGSGTRLTVV.

This clonotype was detected only a few times. This chain links TRBV7-2 with TRBJ2-3; D perhaps matches TRBD2 (6 bases). CDR1 and CDR2 (germline): SGHTA, FQGNSA. Trimming took off 4 bases at V and 9 bases at J, with 20 bases between the two ends. The CDR3 covers 15 residues. The CDR3 loop reads CASSSASATRGTQYF. The DNA for the CDR3 is TGTGCCAGCAGCTCAGCTAGCGCCACCCGAGGGACGCAGTATTTT.